These 29 T cell receptor beta chains came from one sample sequenced in a study of T cells in Graves' hyperthyroidism and ophthalmopathy. There were TCR beta CDR3 regions amplified from RNA transcripts. HTBI primers were used for first-round RT-PCR of the TCR CDR3. TCRdb ran MiXCR on the multiplex PCR reads and lists one entry per CDR3 protein. The sample yields some 560,000 distinct CDR3 sequences, 15% to 19% seen once. Material: blood. The receptors were sampled from a woman under 40 with Graves' hyperthyroidism.

This clonotype has a count of ten or more. V is TRBV30 and J is TRBJ2-3, with 10 bases identical to TRBD2. Germline loops: CDR1 GTSNPN, CDR2 SVGIG (reference sequence). This CDR3 region has 14 residues. J gave up 4 bases and V 5 bases, and 6 bases lay outside the gene matches. The CDR3 sequence: CAWASSGSPDTQYF. As DNA, the CDR3 is TGTGCCTGGGCATCTAGCGGGAGCCCAGATACGCAGTATTTT.

The rearrangement joins TRBV5-4 to TRBJ2-7, with 10 bases identical to TRBD2. Germline CDR1 is SGHNT and CDR2 is YYREEE (reference sequence). V shed 4 bases and J 5 bases; nucleotides not matched to a gene: 12. The CDR3 is made up of 16 amino acids. CDR3 coding DNA: TGTGCCAGCAGCATCCCCCCGGGACTAGCGCAGGACGAGCAGTACTTC. Translated: CASSIPPGLAQDEQYF.

This clonotype was detected only once. A much larger clone differs from this one at a single base, so this may be a read error. The rearrangement uses TRBV7-3 and TRBJ1-2; TRBD1 might be the D (5 bases). CDR3 length: 11 residues. Looked up from germline, CDR1 is SGHTA and CDR2 is FQGTGA. The germline V and J ends were trimmed by 8 bases and 7 bases, with 11 bases remaining between them. As DNA, the CDR3 is TGTGCCAGCGGCGACAGCGCTGGCTACACCTTC. Its translation: CASGDSAGYTF.

The sample holds many counts of this clonotype. The chain links TRBV18 to TRBJ1-1; D is uncertain. This CDR3 contains 15 residues. CDR1 KGHSH and CDR2 LQKENI come from the germline V gene. Trimming took off 5 bases at V and 4 bases at J, with 17 bases between the two ends. This CDR3 is CASSNLRRGVTEAFF. In DNA form, the CDR3 reads TGTGCCAGCTCAAATCTCAGGCGGGGAGTCACTGAAGCTTTCTTT.

The V call is TRBV9, the J call TRBJ2-7; 11 nucleotides align to TRBD2. The CDR3 loop spans 18 amino acids. Germline assignment: CDR1 SGDLS and CDR2 YYNGEE. J lost 0 bases, V lost 0 bases, and 8 bases had no gene match. CDR3 protein: CASSVELAGGPSSYEQYF. The CDR3 bases are TGTGCCAGCAGCGTAGAATTAGCGGGAGGGCCAAGCTCCTACGAGCAGTACTTC.

The sample holds a few counts of this clonotype. The rearrangement links TRBV6-1 to TRBJ1-6; 7 bases align to TRBD1. This CDR3 is 17 amino acids long. The V segment lost 9 bases and the J segment 4 bases; nucleotides outside the gene matches: 15. Germline assignment: CDR1 MNHNS and CDR2 SASEGT. The CDR3 loop is CAREEVGQPNYNSPLHF. In nucleotides, the CDR3 is TGTGCCAGAGAAGAGGTGGGACAGCCAAATTATAATTCACCCCTCCACTTT.

This clonotype occurred many times. The rearrangement uses TRBV2 and TRBJ2-2, with D possibly matching TRBD2 (6 bases). The V gene lost 6 bases and the J gene lost 3 bases, with 8 bases spanning the gap. This CDR3 region has 13 residues. Germline CDR1 reads SNHLY; CDR2 reads FYNNEI. The CDR3 bases are TGTGCCAGCAGGGGGGACTACACCGGGGAGCTGTTTTTT. This sequence encodes CASRGDYTGELFF. Variable domain in full (rest from reference TRBV2 and TRBJ2-2): EPEVTQTPSHQVTQMGQEVILRCVPISNHLYFYWYRQILGQKVEFLVSFYNNEISEKSEIFDDQFSVERPDGSNFTLKIRSTKLEDSAMYFCASRGDYTGELFFGEGSRLTVL.

The chain combines TRBV29-1 with TRBJ1-2; no clear D gene. The CDR3 sequence is 12 residues long. Deletions cut 7 bases from V and 0 bases from J, with 9 bases between. The germline V gene has CDR1 SQVTM and CDR2 ANQGSEA. The CDR3 DNA reads TGCAGCGAGATGACGGCTAACTATGGCTACACCTTC. This translates into CSEMTANYGYTF.

This clonotype was counted between two and nine times. The V call is TRBV5-1, the J call TRBJ1-3, with D hard to call. V was shortened by 4 bases and J by 4 bases, with 12 bases between the two germline ends. Per germline, CDR1 SGHRS and CDR2 YFSETQ. The length of the CDR3 is 14 residues. In nucleotides, the CDR3 is TGCGCCAGCAGCCCCACGAGCCAGGGAAACACCATATATTTT. Its protein is CASSPTSQGNTIYF.

This clonotype was seen more than once but under ten times. Germline and junction disagree at one end, which may indicate a read error. The chain has TRBV2 and TRBJ2-3; 9 nucleotides line up with TRBD1. The CDR3 totals 15 residues. Germline CDR1 is SNHLY and CDR2 is FYNNEI. The CDR3 loop reads CATSVGQGDTDTQYF. DNA for the CDR3: TGTGCCACCAGTGTGGGACAGGGAGACACAGATACGCAGTATTTT.

V is TRBV7-3 and J is TRBJ2-1; TRBD2 aligns across 8 bases. After removal of 5 bases from V and 8 bases from J, the junction contained 11 bases not matched to a gene. CDR1 is SGHTA, CDR2 FQGTGA, per germline. The length of the CDR3 is 15 residues. As DNA, the CDR3 is TGTGCCAGCAGCCCCTTAGCGGGACTGTATTATGAGCAGTTCTTC. Protein: CASSPLAGLYYEQFF.

Of note for this clonotype: A clone one base away is much larger, so this may be a read error. This rearrangement joins TRBV5-1 to TRBJ2-1, with TRBD2 as a possible D gene (7 bases). This CDR3 is 15 amino acids long. Trimming cost V 5 bases and J 4 bases, with 16 bases left between them. Germline values: CDR1 SGHRS, CDR2 YFSETQ. The CDR3 spells CASRKAGQEYNEQFF. The CDR3 DNA is TGCGCCAGCAGAAAAGCGGGACAAGAATACAATGAGCAGTTCTTC. The whole variable domain, filled in from reference TRBV5-1 and TRBJ2-1, reads KAGVTQTPRYLIKTRGQQVTLSCSPISGHRSVSWYQQTPGQGLQFLFEYFSETQRNKGNFPGRFSGRQFSNSRSEMNVSTLELGDSALYLCASRKAGQEYNEQFFGPGTRLTVL.

This clonotype came up many times. V usage is TRBV7-2 and J usage is TRBJ2-7; possibly TRBD2 for D (5 bases). The V gene's germline CDR1 is SGHTA and CDR2 FQGNSA. The CDR3 covers 12 residues. The CDR3 protein is CSSGISSYEQYF. The CDR3 coding sequence is TGTTCTTCCGGGATTAGCTCCTACGAGCAGTACTTC. The complete variable domain, with remaining parts taken from reference TRBV7-2 and TRBJ2-7, reads GAGVSQSPSNKVTEKGKDVELRCDPISGHTALYWYRQSLGQGLEFLIYFQGNSAPDKSGLPSDRFSAERTGGSVSTLTIQRTQQEDSAVYLCSSGISSYEQYFGPGTRLTVT.

Many counts were recorded for this clonotype. The V call is TRBV3-1, the J call TRBJ2-3; TRBD1 agrees at 8 bases. CDR3 length: 14 amino acids. Germline assignment: CDR1 LGHDT and CDR2 YNNKEL (reference sequence). J lost 6 bases, V lost 6 bases, and 8 bases had no gene match. The CDR3 bases are TGTGCCAGCAGTCGTCAGGGGGCGTCGGATACGCAGTATTTT. Its protein product is CASSRQGASDTQYF.

This clonotype was counted at least ten times. The rearrangement joins TRBV6-1 to TRBJ2-2; D is unresolved. Trimming took off 5 bases at V and 5 bases at J, with 3 bases between the two ends. This CDR3 has 11 residues. CDR1 and CDR2 from the germline V gene are MNHNS and SASEGT. The CDR3 coding sequence is TGTGCCAGCAGTCAAACCGGGGAGCTGTTTTTT. Its translation is CASSQTGELFF.

In its sample, this clonotype was seen many times. This chain uses TRBV20-1 with TRBJ2-1; 13 positions agree with TRBD2. CDR1 DFQATT and CDR2 SNEGSKA come from the germline V gene (reference sequence). The length of the CDR3 is 14 residues. After removal of 6 bases from V and 8 bases from J, the junction contained 7 bases not matched to a gene. The CDR3 bases are TGCAGTGCCAGGACTAGCGGGAGTATCGATGAGCAGTTCTTC. This translates into CSARTSGSIDEQFF.

Only a few counts were recorded for this clonotype. The V gene is TRBV15, the J gene TRBJ2-3; 11 bases match TRBD2. Germline CDR1 reads LNHNV; CDR2 reads YYDKDF (reference sequence). The CDR3 totals 19 residues. Trimming cost V 5 bases and J 2 bases; bases outside gene matches: 15. The chain's CDR3 is CATSGSSGSSGRITDTQYF. In nucleotides, the CDR3 is TGTGCCACCAGCGGTAGTTCCGGCTCTAGCGGGAGGATCACAGATACGCAGTATTTT.

This clonotype showed up many times. The V and J genes are TRBV20-1 and TRBJ2-1; 7 bases line up with TRBD2. The CDR3 spans 14 residues. CDR1 DFQATT and CDR2 SNEGSKA come from the germline V gene (reference sequence). With 1 base clipped from V and 5 bases from J, the junction kept 5 bases outside the gene matches. The CDR3 DNA follows: TGCAGTGCTAGAGTACCAGGACTAGACAATGAGCAGTTCTTC. Protein sequence: CSARVPGLDNEQFF.

This clonotype was seen at least ten times. The genes are TRBV28 and TRBJ2-7, with a possible D match to TRBD1 (6 bases). Germline CDR1 and CDR2: MDHEN and SYDVKM. CDR3 length: 16 residues. Trimming removed 1 base from V and 1 base from J, with 14 bases in between. CDR3 coding DNA: TGTGCCAGCAGTTTATTGGGACAAATAAAATCCTACGAGCAGTACTTC. The encoded protein is CASSLLGQIKSYEQYF.

This clonotype appeared many times. The V gene is TRBV7-9, the J gene TRBJ2-7, with D uncertain. V gave up 0 bases and J gave up 4 bases, with 4 bases separating them. Per germline, CDR1 SEHNR and CDR2 FQNEAQ (reference sequence). The CDR3 covers 12 residues. CDR3 sequence reads: CASSLANYEQYF. CDR3 nucleotides: TGTGCCAGCAGCTTAGCAAATTACGAGCAGTACTTC.

In its sample, this clonotype was seen many times. This rearrangement joins TRBV4-3 to TRBJ1-5; TRBD1 is a possible D gene (6 bases). V dropped 2 bases and J dropped 6 bases, with 14 bases sitting between them. Germline assignment: CDR1 LGHNA and CDR2 YSLEER. The CDR3 consists of 15 residues. The chain's CDR3 is CASSQQTGEGQPQHF. DNA of the CDR3: TGCGCCAGCAGCCAACAGACAGGTGAAGGTCAGCCCCAGCATTTT.

This clonotype has just a few counts. The chain combines TRBV4-3 with TRBJ2-3; D uncertain. The CDR3 sequence is 14 residues long. V was cut by 3 bases and J by 2 bases, with 9 bases left in between. Germline V gene lookup returns CDR1 LGHNA and CDR2 YSLEER. The DNA for the CDR3 is TGCGCCAGCAGCCAGCTATCCGACACAGATACGCAGTATTTT. The encoded protein is CASSQLSDTDTQYF.

This clonotype was seen only a few times. V gene TRBV18 combines with J gene TRBJ1-1; 11 nucleotides agree with TRBD1. Trimming cost V 7 bases and J 2 bases; bases outside gene matches: 3. CDR1 is KGHSH and CDR2 is LQKENI in the germline V gene. This CDR3 has 14 residues. The CDR3 coding sequence is TGTGCCAGCTTCCGGACAGGGGGCAACACTGAAGCTTTCTTT. Amino acids: CASFRTGGNTEAFF.

The sample holds a few counts of this clonotype. This chain links TRBV29-1 with TRBJ1-4; D unresolved. The CDR3 length is 12 residues. CDR1 is SQVTM and CDR2 is ANQGSEA in the germline V gene. V was cut by 1 base and J by 2 bases, with 2 bases left in between. The CDR3 reads CSVEGTNEKLFF. As DNA, the CDR3 is TGCAGCGTTGAAGGGACTAATGAAAAACTGTTTTTT.

The CDR3 nucleotides read TGCGCCAGCCGGGAGGACAGATTACTCTATGGCTACACCTTC. It encodes CASREDRLLYGYTF. J is TRBJ1-2 and V is TRBV5-1, with D maybe TRBD1 (6 bases). Germline V gene sequence: CDR1 SGHRS, CDR2 YFSETQ. The CDR3 is 14 residues long. Trimming removed 7 bases at V and 4 bases at J, with 17 bases between.

This rearrangement joins TRBV4-1 to TRBJ2-1, with 10 nucleotides matching TRBD1. CDR1 is MGHRA, CDR2 YSYEKL, per germline. V shed 6 bases and J 1 base; nucleotides not matched to a gene: 6. The CDR3 is 16 residues long. The CDR3 DNA reads as TGCGCCAGCAGGAACCGGGACAGGGGTTCCTACAATGAGCAGTTCTTC. Translating it yields CASRNRDRGSYNEQFF.

Many counts were recorded for this clonotype. The chain uses TRBV7-2 and TRBJ2-7; D gene ambiguous. Per germline, CDR1 SGHTA and CDR2 FQGNSA. V was cut by 3 bases and J by 0 bases, with 9 bases left in between. CDR3 length equals 14 residues. Here the CDR3 reads CASSFRVHSYEQYF. CDR3 sequence (DNA): TGTGCCAGCAGCTTTCGTGTCCACTCCTACGAGCAGTACTTC.

The rearrangement links TRBV7-6 to TRBJ2-5; 9 bases are shared with TRBD2. There are 13 residues in the CDR3. The V gene end was trimmed by 4 bases and the J gene end by 11 bases; junction bases not matched to a gene: 8. Germline V gene lookup returns CDR1 SGHVS and CDR2 FNYEAQ. CDR3 amino acids: CASSWSSGATQYF. The DNA for the CDR3 is TGTGCCAGCAGCTGGTCTAGCGGGGCCACACAGTACTTC.

With respect to this clonotype: Being one base from a much bigger clone, this may be a read error. The chain recombines TRBV14 with TRBJ2-3, with D tentatively TRBD2 (7 bases). CDR1 and CDR2 (germline): SGHDN, FVKESK. This CDR3 region has 15 residues. CDR3 DNA sequence: TGTGCCTGCAGCCCATCGGGGGGCTTTCCAGATACGCAGTATTTT. It specifies CACSPSGGFPDTQYF.